Included here is one T cell receptor (beta chain) sequence, with context. CDR1 is SNHLY, CDR2 FYNNEI, per germline. The length of the CDR3 is 15 residues. Sample-barcoded 5' priming and a J-beta primer mix drove a second PCR of roughly 6 to 12 cycles. Each cDNA molecule, via a template-switch adaptor with 12 random nucleotides, was tagged. Via MiXCR, TCRdb re-called the 5' RACE reads, giving one row per CDR3 protein. The sample lists 540,000 or so distinct CDR3 sequences; 40% to 55% were seen once. This sample was included in a study of blood T cells in healthy people across ages. The sample consisted of blood. The chain couples TRBV2 to TRBJ2-1, with 9 nucleotides matching TRBD2. Judging by the DNA end, TRBJ2-7 fits better; the J call may be wrong. This TCR came from an elderly man in good health. The CDR3 is CASSYSGSSINEQYF. The CDR3 DNA sequence: TGTGCCAGCAGTTATAGCGGGAGTAGCATCAATGAGCAGTACTTC.